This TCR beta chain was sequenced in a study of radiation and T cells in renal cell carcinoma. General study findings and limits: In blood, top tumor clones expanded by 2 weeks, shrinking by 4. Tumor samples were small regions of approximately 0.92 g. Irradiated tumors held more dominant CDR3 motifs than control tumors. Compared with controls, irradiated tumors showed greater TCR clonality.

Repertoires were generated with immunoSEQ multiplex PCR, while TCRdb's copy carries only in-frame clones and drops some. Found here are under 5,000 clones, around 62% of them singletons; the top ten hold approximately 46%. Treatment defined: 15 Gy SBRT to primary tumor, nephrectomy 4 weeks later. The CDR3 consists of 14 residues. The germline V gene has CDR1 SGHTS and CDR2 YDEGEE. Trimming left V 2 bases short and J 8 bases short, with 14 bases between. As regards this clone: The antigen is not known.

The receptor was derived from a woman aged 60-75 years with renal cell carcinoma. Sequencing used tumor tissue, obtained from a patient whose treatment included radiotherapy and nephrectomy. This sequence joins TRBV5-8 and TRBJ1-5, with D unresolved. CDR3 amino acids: CASSFYGSLEPQHF. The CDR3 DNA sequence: TGTGCCAGCAGCTTCTATGGGTCCCTCGAGCCCCAGCATTTT.